This T cell receptor beta chain was observed in a study of lymphopenia after photon versus proton radiotherapy (dated by TCRdb to between 2018 and 2021). Background on the whole study: In patients with gastrointestinal tumors who developed high-grade lymphopenia, the study compared the immunological effects of photon radiation therapy with those of proton radiation therapy. The study aimed to characterize how the two radiation modalities differ in their impact on the immune system. The roughly 18 patients in the cohort had gastrointestinal tumors, were treated with either photon or proton therapy, and subsequently developed lymphopenia. Here is what the overall study found, with its caveats: After the lymphocyte count nadir, repertoires from photon-treated patients showed oligoclonal expansion, particularly of CD8+ Temra cells, and this expansion drove the decline in diversity. The survival association was assessed only in patients who died, and the authors presented better survival with proton therapy as a possibility rather than a demonstrated result. During treatment, patients who received proton therapy stayed relatively stable, whereas patients who received photon therapy lost naive T cells and TCR diversity and gained effector/memory populations. Across the cohort, among patients who died, a greater drop in TCR diversity after the nadir was inversely correlated with overall survival time.

In the case of this clone: This clone's antigen is unknown. Base qualities are missing; no much larger clone stands one base away.

Receptors were amplified or captured by the immunoSEQ multiplex PCR assay. T cell repertoires were profiled by deep sequencing of rearranged TCR beta loci, alongside multiparametric flow cytometry. In TCRdb, the immuneACCESS table is reduced to in-frame sequences with V and J assigned. These tables do not hold every clone; where another copy was compared, an unresolved V gene accounts for under half, and the others remain unexplained. Here the sample has 70,000 or so clones; under 95% occur a single time. The ten largest clones capture approximately 2.9% of the sample. The CDR3 numbers 15 residues from cysteine through phenylalanine. Only the CDR3 DNA stays, 45 bases, in frame from base 1. V drops 0 bases and J drops 0 bases, leaving 9 bases in between. The germline V gene (reference sequence) sets CDR1 to SGHKS and CDR2 to YYEKEE.

The TCR sequence derives from a woman between 65 and 79 years old with pancreatic cancer. This sequence uses TRBV5-5 and TRBJ2-5, with a weak D call of TRBD1 (5 bases match). This specimen was peripheral blood, taken from a patient treated with photon-based radiotherapy. CDR3 protein: CASSLARQYQETQYF. The bases read TGTGCCAGCAGCTTGGCTAGACAGTACCAAGAGACCCAGTACTTC.